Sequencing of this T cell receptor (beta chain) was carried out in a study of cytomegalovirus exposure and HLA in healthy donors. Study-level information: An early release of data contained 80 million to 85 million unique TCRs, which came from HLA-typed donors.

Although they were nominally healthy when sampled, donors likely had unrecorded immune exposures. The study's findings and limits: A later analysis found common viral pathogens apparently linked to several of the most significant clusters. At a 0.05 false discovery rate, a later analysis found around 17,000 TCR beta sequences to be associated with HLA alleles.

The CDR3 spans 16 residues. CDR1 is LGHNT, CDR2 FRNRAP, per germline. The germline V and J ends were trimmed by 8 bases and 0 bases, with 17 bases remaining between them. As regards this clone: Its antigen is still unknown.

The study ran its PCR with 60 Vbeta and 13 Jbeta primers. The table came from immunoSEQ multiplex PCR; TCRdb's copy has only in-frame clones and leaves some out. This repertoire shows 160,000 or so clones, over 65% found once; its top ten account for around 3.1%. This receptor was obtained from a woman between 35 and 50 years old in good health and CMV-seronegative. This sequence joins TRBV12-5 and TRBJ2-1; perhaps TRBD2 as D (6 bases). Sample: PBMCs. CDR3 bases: TGTGCTAGTCATCCTAGCGTCTCTAGCTCCTACAATGAGCAGTTCTTC. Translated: CASHPSVSSSYNEQFF.